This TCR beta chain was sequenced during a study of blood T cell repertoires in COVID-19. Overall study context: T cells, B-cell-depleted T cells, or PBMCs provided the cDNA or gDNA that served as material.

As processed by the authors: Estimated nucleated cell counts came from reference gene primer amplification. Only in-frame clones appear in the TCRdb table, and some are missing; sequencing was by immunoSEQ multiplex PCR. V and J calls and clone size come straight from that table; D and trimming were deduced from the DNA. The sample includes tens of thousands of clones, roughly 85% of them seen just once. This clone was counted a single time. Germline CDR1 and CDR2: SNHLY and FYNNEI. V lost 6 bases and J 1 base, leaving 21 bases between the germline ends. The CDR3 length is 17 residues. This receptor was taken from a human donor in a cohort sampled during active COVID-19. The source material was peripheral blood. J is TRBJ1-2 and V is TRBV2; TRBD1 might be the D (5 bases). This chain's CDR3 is CASRGGGVTPGNYGYTF. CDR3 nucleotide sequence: TGTGCCAGCAGGGGGGGAGGTGTCACCCCGGGTAACTATGGCTACACCTTC.